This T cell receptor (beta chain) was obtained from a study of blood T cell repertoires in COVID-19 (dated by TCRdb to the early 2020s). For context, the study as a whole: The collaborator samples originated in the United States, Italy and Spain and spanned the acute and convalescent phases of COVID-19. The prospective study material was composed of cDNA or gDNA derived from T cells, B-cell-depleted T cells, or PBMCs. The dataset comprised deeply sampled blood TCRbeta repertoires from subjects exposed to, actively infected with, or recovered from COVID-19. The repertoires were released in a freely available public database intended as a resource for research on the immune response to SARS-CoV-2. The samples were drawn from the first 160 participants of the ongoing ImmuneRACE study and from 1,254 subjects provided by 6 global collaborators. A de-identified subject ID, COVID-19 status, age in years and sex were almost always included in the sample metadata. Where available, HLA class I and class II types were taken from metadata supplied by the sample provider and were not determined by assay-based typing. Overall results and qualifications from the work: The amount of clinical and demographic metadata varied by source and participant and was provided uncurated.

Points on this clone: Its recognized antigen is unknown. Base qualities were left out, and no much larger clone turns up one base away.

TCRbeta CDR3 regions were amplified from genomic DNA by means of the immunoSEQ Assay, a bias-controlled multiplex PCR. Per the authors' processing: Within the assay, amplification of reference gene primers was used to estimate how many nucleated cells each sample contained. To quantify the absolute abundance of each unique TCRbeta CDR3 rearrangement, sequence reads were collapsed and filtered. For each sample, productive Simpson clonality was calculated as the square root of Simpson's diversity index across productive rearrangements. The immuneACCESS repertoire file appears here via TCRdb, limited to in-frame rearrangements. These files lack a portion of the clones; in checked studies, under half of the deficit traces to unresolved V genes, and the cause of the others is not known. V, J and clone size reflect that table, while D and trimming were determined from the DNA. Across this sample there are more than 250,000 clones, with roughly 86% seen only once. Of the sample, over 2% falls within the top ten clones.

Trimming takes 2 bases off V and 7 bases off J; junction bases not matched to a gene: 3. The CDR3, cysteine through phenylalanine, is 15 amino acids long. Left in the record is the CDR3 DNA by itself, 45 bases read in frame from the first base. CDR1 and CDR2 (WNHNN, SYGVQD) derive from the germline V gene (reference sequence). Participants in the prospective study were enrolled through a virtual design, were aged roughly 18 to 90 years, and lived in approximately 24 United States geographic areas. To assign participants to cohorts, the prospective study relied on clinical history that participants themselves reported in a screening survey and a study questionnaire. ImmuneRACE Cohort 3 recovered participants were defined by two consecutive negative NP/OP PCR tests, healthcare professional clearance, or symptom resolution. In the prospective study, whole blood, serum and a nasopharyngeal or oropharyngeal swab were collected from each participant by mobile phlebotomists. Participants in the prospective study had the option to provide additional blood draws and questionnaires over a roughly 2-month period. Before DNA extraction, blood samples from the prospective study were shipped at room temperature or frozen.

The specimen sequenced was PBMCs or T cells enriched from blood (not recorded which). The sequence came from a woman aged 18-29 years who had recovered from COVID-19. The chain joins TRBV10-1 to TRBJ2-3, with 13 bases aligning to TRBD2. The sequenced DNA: TGCGCCAGCAGTGAGAGGACTAGCGGGAGTTATACGCAGTATTTT. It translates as CASSERTSGSYTQYF.